The source of this TCR beta chain is a study of CD8 T cells in ankylosing spondylitis. It was by quantitative 5'-RACE with molecular barcodes that TCR beta libraries were made. Using its own MiXCR run on the 5' RACE reads, TCRdb lists one record per CDR3 protein. The table records around 150,000 distinct CDR3 sequences, about 17% of them present only once. The germline V gene has CDR1 LGHDT and CDR2 YNNKEL (reference sequence). The CDR3 has 14 amino acids. V shed 4 bases, J shed 5 bases, and the junction held 3 bases outside the gene matches. Overall study results and limits: Clones linked with disease were CD8+ and fairly uncommon in the peripheral blood. Reportedly, significant enrichment of disease-linked clones occurred in matched ankylosing spondylitis synovial fluid. Characteristic of ankylosing spondylitis blood, it appeared, was a TCR beta motif comprising fewer than 10 highly homologous variants.

This clonotype was recorded many times. Antigen specificity is unknown. Specimen: blood, either unsorted or a sorted T cell fraction (not recorded which). This TCR was sampled from a male donor with ankylosing spondylitis or in good health (not recorded which). The chain couples TRBV3-1 to TRBJ2-7, with 12 bases identical to TRBD2. CDR3 region: CASSPRTSGNEQYF. The CDR3 coding sequence is TGTGCCAGCAGCCCAAGGACTAGCGGGAACGAGCAGTACTTC.